This TCR beta chain was recovered during a study of blood T cell repertoires in COVID-19. This clone has only a few counts. In germline, CDR1 is SGHNT, CDR2 YYREEE (reference sequence). CDR3 length equals 14 residues. V dropped 4 bases and J dropped 4; count of bases not matched to a gene: 4. Clones were sequenced by immunoSEQ multiplex PCR, and TCRdb holds only the in-frame ones, with some missing. The data contain 190,000 or so clones, roughly 77% of them singletons. Sequenced input: PBMCs or T cells enriched from blood (not recorded which). The chain joins TRBV5-4 to TRBJ2-2; 7 bases line up with TRBD2. The TCR originated in a man aged 35 to 55 who had recovered from COVID-19. The CDR3 DNA follows: TGTGCCAGCAGCCCGGGGGGTCCCACCGGGGAGCTGTTTTTT. Translation gives CASSPGGPTGELFF. Combining the CDR3 with reference TRBV5-4 and TRBJ2-2 gives the whole variable domain ETGVTQSPTHLIKTRGQQVTLRCSSQSGHNTVSWYQQALGQGPQFIFQYYREEENGRGNFPPRFSGLQFPNYSSELNVNALELDDSALYLCASSPGGPTGELFFGEGSRLTVL.